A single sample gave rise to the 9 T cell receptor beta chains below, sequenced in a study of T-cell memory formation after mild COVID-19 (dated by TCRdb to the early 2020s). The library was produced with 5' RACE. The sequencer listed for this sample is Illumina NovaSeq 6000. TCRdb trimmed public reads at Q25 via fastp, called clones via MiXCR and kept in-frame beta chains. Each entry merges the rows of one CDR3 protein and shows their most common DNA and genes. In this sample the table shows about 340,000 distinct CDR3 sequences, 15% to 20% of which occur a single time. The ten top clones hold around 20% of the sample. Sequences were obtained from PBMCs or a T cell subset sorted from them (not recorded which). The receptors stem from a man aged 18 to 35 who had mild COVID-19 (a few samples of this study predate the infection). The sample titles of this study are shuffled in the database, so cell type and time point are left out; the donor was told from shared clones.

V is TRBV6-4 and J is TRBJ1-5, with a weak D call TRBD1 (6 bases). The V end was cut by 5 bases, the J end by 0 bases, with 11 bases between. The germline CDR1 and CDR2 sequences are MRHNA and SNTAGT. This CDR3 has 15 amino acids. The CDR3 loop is CASSPGTNSNQPQHF. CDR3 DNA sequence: TGTGCCAGCAGTCCCGGGACAAATAGCAATCAGCCCCAGCATTTT.

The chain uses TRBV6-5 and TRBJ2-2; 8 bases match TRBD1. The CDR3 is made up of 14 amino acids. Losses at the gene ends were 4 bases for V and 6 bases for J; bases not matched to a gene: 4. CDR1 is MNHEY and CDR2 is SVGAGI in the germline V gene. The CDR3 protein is CASSLDRDPGELFF. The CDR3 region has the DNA TGTGCCAGCAGTTTGGACAGGGACCCCGGGGAGCTGTTTTTT.

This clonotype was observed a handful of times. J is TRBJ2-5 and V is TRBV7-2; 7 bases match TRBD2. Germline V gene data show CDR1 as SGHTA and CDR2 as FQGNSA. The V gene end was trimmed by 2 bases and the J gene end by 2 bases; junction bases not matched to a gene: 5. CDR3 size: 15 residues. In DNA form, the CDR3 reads TGTGCCAGCAGCTTACTGGGGAGGGGTCAAGAGACCCAGTACTTC. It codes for CASSLLGRGQETQYF.

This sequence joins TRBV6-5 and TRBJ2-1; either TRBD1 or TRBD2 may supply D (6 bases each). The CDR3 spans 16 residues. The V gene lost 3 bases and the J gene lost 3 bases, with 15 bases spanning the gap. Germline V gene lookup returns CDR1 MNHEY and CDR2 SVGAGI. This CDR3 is CASSYQVGGNYNEQFF. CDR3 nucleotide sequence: TGTGCCAGCAGTTATCAAGTCGGGGGCAACTACAATGAGCAGTTCTTC.

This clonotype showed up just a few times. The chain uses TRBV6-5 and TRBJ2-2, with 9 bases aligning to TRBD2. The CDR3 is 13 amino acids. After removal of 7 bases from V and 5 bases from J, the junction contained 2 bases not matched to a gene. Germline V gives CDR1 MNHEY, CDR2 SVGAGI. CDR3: CASTTSGTGELFF. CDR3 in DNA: TGTGCCAGCACAACTAGCGGGACCGGGGAGCTGTTTTTT.

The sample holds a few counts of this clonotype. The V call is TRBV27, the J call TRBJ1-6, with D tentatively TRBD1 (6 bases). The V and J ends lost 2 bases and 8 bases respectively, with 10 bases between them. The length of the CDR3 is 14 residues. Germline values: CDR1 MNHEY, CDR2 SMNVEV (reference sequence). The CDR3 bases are TGTGCCAGCAGTTTAGACAGGAGCTATTCACCCCTCCACTTT. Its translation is CASSLDRSYSPLHF.

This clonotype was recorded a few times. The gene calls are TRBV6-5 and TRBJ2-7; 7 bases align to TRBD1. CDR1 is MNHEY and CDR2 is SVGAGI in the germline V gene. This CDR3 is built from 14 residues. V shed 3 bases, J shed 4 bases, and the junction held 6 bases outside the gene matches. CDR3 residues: CASSYYSGGYEQYF. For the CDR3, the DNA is TGTGCCAGCAGTTATTATTCAGGGGGTTACGAGCAGTACTTC.

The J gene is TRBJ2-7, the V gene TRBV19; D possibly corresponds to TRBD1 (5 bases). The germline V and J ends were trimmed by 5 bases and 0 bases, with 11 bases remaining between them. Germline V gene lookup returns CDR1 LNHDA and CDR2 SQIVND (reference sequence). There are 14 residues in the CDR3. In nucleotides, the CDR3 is TGTGCCAGTAGTGAACAGGTCAGCTCCTACGAGCAGTACTTC. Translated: CASSEQVSSYEQYF.

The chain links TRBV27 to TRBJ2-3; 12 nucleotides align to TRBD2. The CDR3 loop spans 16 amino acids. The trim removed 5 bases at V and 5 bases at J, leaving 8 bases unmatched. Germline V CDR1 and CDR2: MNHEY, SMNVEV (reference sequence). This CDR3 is CASSPLRTSGVDTQYF. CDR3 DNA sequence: TGTGCCAGCAGTCCACTCCGGACTAGCGGGGTAGATACGCAGTATTTT.